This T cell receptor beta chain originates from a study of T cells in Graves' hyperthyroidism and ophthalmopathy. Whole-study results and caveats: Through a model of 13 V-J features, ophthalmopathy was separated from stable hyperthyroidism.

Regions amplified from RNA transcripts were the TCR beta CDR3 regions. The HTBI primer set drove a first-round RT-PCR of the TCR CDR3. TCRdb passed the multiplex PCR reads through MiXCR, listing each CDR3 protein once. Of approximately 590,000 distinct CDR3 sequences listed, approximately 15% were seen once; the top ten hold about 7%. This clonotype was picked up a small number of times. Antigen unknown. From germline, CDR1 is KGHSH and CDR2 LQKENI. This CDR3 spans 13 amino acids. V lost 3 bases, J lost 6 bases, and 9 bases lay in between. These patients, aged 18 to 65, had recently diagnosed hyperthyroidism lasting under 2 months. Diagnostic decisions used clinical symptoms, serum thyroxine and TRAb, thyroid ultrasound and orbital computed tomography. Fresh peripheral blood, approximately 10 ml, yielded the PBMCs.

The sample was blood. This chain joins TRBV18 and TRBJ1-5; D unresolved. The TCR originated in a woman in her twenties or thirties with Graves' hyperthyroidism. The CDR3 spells CASSPGWGQPQHF. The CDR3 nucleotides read TGTGCCAGCTCACCTGGGTGGGGTCAGCCCCAGCATTTT.